What follows is one T cell receptor beta chain and its context. Antigen: not known. The entry originates in a study of regulatory T cells in long-lasting Graves disease. Time point meaning: newly diagnosed GD, antithyroid drugs for less than 3 months. The TCR library was made from RNA extracted from PBMCs. The trim removed 7 bases at V and 4 bases at J, leaving 9 bases unmatched. Germline V lookup: CDR1 DFQATT, CDR2 SNEGSKA (reference sequence). The CDR3 contains 13 residues. According to the study, TCR beta libraries were built with iRepertoire HTBI primers and CDR3-region Arm-PCR. TCRdb fed the multiplex PCR reads into MiXCR, producing one record per CDR3 protein. The table has 540,000 or so distinct CDR3 sequences, 13% seen once. Study findings and constraints: Tissue studied was limited to peripheral blood, excluding thyroid tissue. Repertoires from persistent disease leaned toward TRBV28, TRBJ1-2 and TRBJ2-5.

A further study also used this sample, focusing on T cells in Graves' hyperthyroidism and ophthalmopathy. That paper adds: Uncontrolled infection, other autoimmune disease, pregnancy or lactation led to exclusion. TCR CDR3 underwent first-round RT-PCR with the HTBI primer set.

The TCR comes from a man aged 30 to 45 with Graves disease. The V call is TRBV20-1, the J call TRBJ1-2; TRBD1 agrees at 7 bases. This specimen was peripheral blood mononuclear cells (PBMCs), taken at new diagnosis, from a patient treated with antithyroid drugs. The CDR3 DNA reads TGCAGTGTTTGGACAGGTTGGTCCTATGGCTACACCTTC. It yields the protein CSVWTGWSYGYTF.